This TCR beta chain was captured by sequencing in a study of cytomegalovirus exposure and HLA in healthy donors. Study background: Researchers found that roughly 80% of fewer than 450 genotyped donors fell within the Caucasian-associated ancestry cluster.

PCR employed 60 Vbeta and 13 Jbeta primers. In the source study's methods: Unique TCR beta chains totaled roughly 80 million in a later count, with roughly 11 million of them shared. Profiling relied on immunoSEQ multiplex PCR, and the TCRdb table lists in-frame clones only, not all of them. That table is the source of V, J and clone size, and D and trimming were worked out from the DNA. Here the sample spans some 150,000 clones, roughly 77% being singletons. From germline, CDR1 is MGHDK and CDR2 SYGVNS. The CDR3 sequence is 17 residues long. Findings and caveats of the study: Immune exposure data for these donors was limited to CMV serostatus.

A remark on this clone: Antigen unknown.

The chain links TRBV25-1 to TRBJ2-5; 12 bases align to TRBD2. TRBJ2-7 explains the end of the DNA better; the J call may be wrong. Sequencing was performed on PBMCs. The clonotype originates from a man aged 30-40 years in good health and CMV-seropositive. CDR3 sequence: CASSRRSATSGGYEQYF. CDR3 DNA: TGTGCCAGCAGTCGAAGATCTGCGACTAGCGGGGGATACGAGCAGTACTTC.